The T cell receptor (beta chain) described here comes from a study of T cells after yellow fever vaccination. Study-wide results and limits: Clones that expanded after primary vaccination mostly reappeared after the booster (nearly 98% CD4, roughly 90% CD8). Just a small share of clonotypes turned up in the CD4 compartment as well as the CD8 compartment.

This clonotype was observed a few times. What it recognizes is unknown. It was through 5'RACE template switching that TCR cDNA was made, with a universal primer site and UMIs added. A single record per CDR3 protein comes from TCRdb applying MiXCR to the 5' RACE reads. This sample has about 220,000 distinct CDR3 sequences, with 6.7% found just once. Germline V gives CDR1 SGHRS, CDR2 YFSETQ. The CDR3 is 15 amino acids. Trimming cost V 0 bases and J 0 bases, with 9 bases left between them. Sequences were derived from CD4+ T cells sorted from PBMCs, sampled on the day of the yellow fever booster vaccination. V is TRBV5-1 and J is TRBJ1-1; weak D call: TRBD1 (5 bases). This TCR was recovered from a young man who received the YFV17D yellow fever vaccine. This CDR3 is CASSLESGLNTEAFF. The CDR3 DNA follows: TGCGCCAGCAGCTTGGAATCGGGGCTGAACACTGAAGCTTTCTTT.